Included here is one T cell receptor (beta chain) sequence, with context. This specimen belongs to a study of blood T cells in healthy people across ages. V trimming: 7 bases; J trimming: 14 bases; junction bases outside the gene matches: 16. The CDR3 is 14 amino acids. A second PCR of roughly 6 to 12 cycles used a sample-barcoded 5' primer and a J-beta primer mix. TCRdb reprocessed the 5' RACE reads via MiXCR and lists one record per CDR3 protein. The sample carries around 800,000 distinct CDR3 sequences, about 55% recorded once. Specimen: blood. The chain is built from TRBV12-3 or TRBV12-4 and TRBJ2-3; TRBD1 matches 9 bases. This receptor was identified in a man older than 75 in good health. In DNA, the CDR3 is TGTGCCAGCACCGTTACAGGGGGCCACAGATACGCGTATTTT. This sequence encodes CASTVTGGHRYAYF.